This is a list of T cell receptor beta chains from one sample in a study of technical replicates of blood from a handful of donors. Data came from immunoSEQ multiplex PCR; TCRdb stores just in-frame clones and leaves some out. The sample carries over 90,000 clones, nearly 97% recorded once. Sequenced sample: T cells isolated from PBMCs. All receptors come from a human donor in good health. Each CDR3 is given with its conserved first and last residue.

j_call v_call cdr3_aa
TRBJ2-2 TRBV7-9 CASSFSGSHTGELFF
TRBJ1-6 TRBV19 CASSIPQTDHYNSPLHF
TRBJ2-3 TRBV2 CASGLAGPTDTQYF
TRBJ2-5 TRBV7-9 CASSPSQASSQSWKTQYF
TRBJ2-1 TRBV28 CASRSTGTSYNEQFF
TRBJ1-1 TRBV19 CASSIAGDSSEAFF
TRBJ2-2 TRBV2 CASSPTGLYGELFF
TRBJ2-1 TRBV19 CASTDPGRGFSEQFF
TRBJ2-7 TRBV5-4 CASSLWDSRYEQYF
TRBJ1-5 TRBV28 CASSLQGPYNQPQHF
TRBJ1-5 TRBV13 CASSLGGGNQPQHF
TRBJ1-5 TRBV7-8 CASSSERSHRPQHF
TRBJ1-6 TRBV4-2 CASSQGGGGGYEPLHF
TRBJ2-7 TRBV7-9 CASSPLLAGESVSYEQYF
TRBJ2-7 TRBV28 CASRSSGSPGQYF
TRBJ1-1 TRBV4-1 CASSRKQGEGNTEAFF
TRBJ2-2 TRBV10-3 CAISENRDTGELFF
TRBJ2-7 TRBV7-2 CASSLVAVDYEQYF
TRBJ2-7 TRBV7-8 CASSLPRTSGGAIEQYF
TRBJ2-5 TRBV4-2 CASSQDVRKTQYF
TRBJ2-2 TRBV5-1 CASSLQGGNTGELFF
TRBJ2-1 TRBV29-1 CSVGWTSGYNEQFF
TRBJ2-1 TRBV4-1 CASSQVGAIAGGQFF
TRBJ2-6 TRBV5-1 CASSLEVRGVNVLTF
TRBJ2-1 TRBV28 CASTPRGTSGRIFYNEQFF
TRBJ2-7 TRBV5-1 CASSPLYETGTYEQYF
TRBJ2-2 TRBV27 CASTGSGRGSDGTGRGELFF
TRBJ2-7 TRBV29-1 CSVALNWEQYF
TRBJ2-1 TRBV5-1 CASSPVPGSYNEQFF
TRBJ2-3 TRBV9 CASSVGMGTSTDTQYF
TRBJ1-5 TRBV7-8 CASSLGRTGGQPQHF
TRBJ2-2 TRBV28 CASTPTGTINTGELFF
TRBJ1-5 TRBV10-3 CAVNAYINQPQHF
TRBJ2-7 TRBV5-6 CASSPIAGGSYEQYF
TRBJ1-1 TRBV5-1 CASSWAGNTEAFF
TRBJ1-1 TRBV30 CAWSAQGAGFTEAFF
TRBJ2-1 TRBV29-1 CSVLAASYNEQFF
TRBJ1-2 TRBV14 CASSQERQGHNYGYTF
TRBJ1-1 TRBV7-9 CATSSGGLEAFF
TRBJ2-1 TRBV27 CASSSPASGGTKDSYNEQFF
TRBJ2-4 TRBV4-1 CASSQGGSGGLLAKNIQYF
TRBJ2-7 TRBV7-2 CASTPVAGRHEQYF
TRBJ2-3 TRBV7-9 CASSLVREGTQYF
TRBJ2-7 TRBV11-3 CASSFQLTGYEQYF
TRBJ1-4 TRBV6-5 CASSRGQNNEKLFF
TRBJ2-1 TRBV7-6 CASSLVAGVGNEQFF
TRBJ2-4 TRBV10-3 CAISESRTRQGIAKNIQYF
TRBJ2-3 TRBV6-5 CASSETGKGQYF
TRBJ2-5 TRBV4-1 CASRPHSSPYQETQYF
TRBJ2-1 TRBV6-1 CASTQGGSYNEQFF
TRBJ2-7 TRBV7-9 CASSVKGETEQYF
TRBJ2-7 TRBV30 CAWSVGQAFTYEQYF
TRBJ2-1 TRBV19 CASSIAGLEDEQFF
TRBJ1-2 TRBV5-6 CASSLYRDYGYTF
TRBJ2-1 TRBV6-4 CASSDATGNEQFF
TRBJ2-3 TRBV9 CASSPTGILVGDTQYF
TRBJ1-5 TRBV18 CASSPATPQNNQPQHF
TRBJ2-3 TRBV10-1 CASTRDFTDTQYF
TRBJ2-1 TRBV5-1 CASSLFNGGTIQVEQFF